Below, 16 T cell receptor beta chains from the same sample are listed, as sequenced in a study of post-analysis software for immune sequencing data. Study outcomes and limitations: Patients used four to six TRBV segments, including TRBV5-6, TRBV5-1 and TRBV20-1, more often than controls.

Unique molecular identifiers were present in the TCR beta cDNA libraries. In TCRdb, the PCR reads were re-called with MiXCR into one record per CDR3 protein. The sample gives almost 700,000 distinct CDR3 sequences, approximately 59% of which show up once; about 11% is in the top ten. Antigen specificity for these receptors is unknown. Material: blood. These receptor sequences come from a girl aged 2-10 years with multiple sclerosis.

This clonotype was seen only once. A much larger clone lies one base from this, so it may be a read error. V gene TRBV27 combines with J gene TRBJ1-2; 9 nucleotides align to TRBD1. The CDR3 contains 14 residues. J was trimmed by 1 base and V by 5 bases; bases with no gene match: 2. The germline V gene has CDR1 MNHEY and CDR2 SMNVEV (reference sequence). This CDR3 reads CASSRTGVNYGYTF. CDR3 nucleotides: TGTGCCAGCAGTCGGACAGGGGTTAACTATGGCTACACCTTC.

This clonotype was observed a few times. The chain links TRBV29-1 to TRBJ1-1; D is undetermined. The CDR3 consists of 14 residues. Between the trimmed V and J ends, which lost 4 bases and 0 bases, there was a span of 12 bases. The germline V gene has CDR1 SQVTM and CDR2 ANQGSEA. The CDR3 DNA sequence: TGCAGCGTTGCTCCTAAGGGTATGAACACTGAAGCTTTCTTT. Its protein is CSVAPKGMNTEAFF.

The rearrangement uses TRBV10-3 and TRBJ2-1; 8 nucleotides align to TRBD2. This CDR3 has 17 residues. V lost 0 bases to trimming and J lost 6 bases; unmatched junction nucleotides: 10. In germline, CDR1 is ENHRY, CDR2 SYGVKD. The CDR3 bases are TGTGCCATCAGTGAGTCGTTAGGAGCGGGAGAGGGCAATGAGCAGTTCTTC. Its protein product is CAISESLGAGEGNEQFF.

This clonotype turned up a few times. The chain combines TRBV20-1 with TRBJ2-5, with 10 bases matching TRBD2. The end of the DNA aligns better with TRBJ2-7, so the J call may be wrong. This CDR3 comprises 15 residues. Germline CDR1 DFQATT, CDR2 SNEGSKA (reference sequence). This chain's CDR3 is CSAAPSGLAFYEQYF. The CDR3 bases are TGCAGTGCCGCACCCTCGGGACTAGCGTTTTACGAGCAGTACTTC.

The gene calls are TRBV6-5 and TRBJ2-3; D may be TRBD2 (5 bases). The V end lost 4 bases, the J end lost 3 bases, and 17 bases lay between the germline ends. The CDR3 is 16 residues long. Germline CDR1 reads MNHEY; CDR2 reads SVGAGI. This chain's CDR3 is CASSSLTTGFTDTQYF. The CDR3 DNA reads as TGTGCCAGCAGTTCACTCACGACGGGGTTTACAGATACGCAGTATTTT.

This sequence joins TRBV6-6 and TRBJ2-3; 11 bases map to TRBD2. J gave up 3 bases and V 4 bases, and 6 bases lay outside the gene matches. This CDR3 comprises 16 residues. Per the germline V gene, CDR1 is MNHNY and CDR2 is SVGAGI (reference sequence). This CDR3 is CASSWIAGGPTDTQYF. DNA for the CDR3: TGTGCCAGCAGTTGGATAGCGGGGGGGCCGACAGATACGCAGTATTTT.

The gene calls are TRBV7-7 and TRBJ2-1, with D possibly being TRBD1 (5 bases). This CDR3 is built from 13 residues. Trimming stripped 5 bases from V and 6 bases from J, with 11 bases between. Germline V gene lookup returns CDR1 SSHAT and CDR2 FNYEAQ (reference sequence). The CDR3, as DNA: TGTGCCAGCAGCCCGCGACAGTTCAATGAGCAGTTCTTC. Protein product: CASSPRQFNEQFF.

The rearrangement uses TRBV5-5 and TRBJ1-2; 10 bases line up with TRBD1. The CDR3 is made up of 15 amino acids. V was pared by 4 bases and J by 7 bases, with 10 bases of the junction left unmatched. Germline V gene sequence: CDR1 SGHKS, CDR2 YYEKEE (reference sequence). Here the CDR3 reads CASSASPGQGSGYTF. The CDR3, as DNA: TGTGCCAGCAGCGCGTCTCCGGGACAGGGGAGTGGCTACACCTTC.

The chain combines TRBV5-8 with TRBJ2-2; D may match TRBD1 or TRBD2 (5 bases each). The germline gives CDR1 SGHTS, CDR2 YDEGEE. The CDR3 consists of 15 residues. The germline V and J ends were trimmed by 7 bases and 2 bases, with 15 bases remaining between them. CDR3 sequence reads: CASVHGTVNTGELFF. The CDR3 coding sequence is TGTGCCAGCGTGCATGGGACGGTTAACACCGGGGAGCTGTTTTTT.

The chain has TRBV20-1 and TRBJ2-7, with 8 bases that match TRBD1. CDR1 and CDR2 from the germline V gene are DFQATT and SNEGSKA (reference sequence). With V trimmed by 6 bases and J by 3 bases, 7 bases remained unmatched. The CDR3 covers 13 residues. The CDR3 reads CSAAPGQDYEQYF. The CDR3 DNA reads as TGCAGTGCGGCACCGGGACAGGACTACGAGCAGTACTTC.

This sequence joins TRBV6-1 and TRBJ2-7; weak D call: TRBD1 (5 bases). The CDR3 length is 14 residues. Germline lookup yields CDR1 MNHNS and CDR2 SASEGT. The ends were cut back, 10 bases at V and 0 bases at J, with 16 bases in the middle. CDR3 in amino acids: CATWSTGGSYEQYF. In nucleotides, the CDR3 is TGTGCCACCTGGAGTACAGGTGGCTCCTACGAGCAGTACTTC.

This clonotype turned up a few times. The rearrangement links TRBV14 to TRBJ1-2; D is possibly TRBD1 (6 bases). V was cut by 2 bases and J by 4 bases, with 14 bases left in between. Germline V gives CDR1 SGHDN, CDR2 FVKESK. The CDR3 runs 15 residues. The CDR3 DNA reads TGTGCCAGCAGCCAACTGTATGGACAGCTCTATGGCTACACCTTC. This sequence encodes CASSQLYGQLYGYTF.

The chain is built from TRBV6-5 and TRBJ2-1, with 8 bases fitting TRBD1. Germline CDR1 and CDR2: MNHEY and SVGAGI. V lost 5 bases and J lost 10; bases outside the gene matches: 13. The CDR3 loop spans 15 amino acids. CDR3 sequence: CASSTQGGMPSEQFF. CDR3 sequence (DNA): TGTGCCAGCAGTACACAGGGGGGCATGCCCTCGGAGCAGTTCTTC.

This clonotype was counted once. V usage is TRBV14 and J usage is TRBJ1-2; D is unclear. V was pared by 2 bases and J by 4 bases, with 8 bases between. CDR1 is SGHDN, CDR2 FVKESK, per germline. The CDR3 has 13 amino acids. CDR3: CASSQMSSYGYTF. The CDR3, as DNA: TGTGCCAGCAGCCAAATGTCCAGCTATGGCTACACCTTC.

The chain uses TRBV20-1 and TRBJ1-5; the D is unclear. Trimming took off 3 bases at V and 5 bases at J, with 8 bases between the two ends. The CDR3 length is 12 residues. The germline gives CDR1 DFQATT, CDR2 SNEGSKA (reference sequence). The CDR3 DNA follows: TGCAGTGCTAGGCGGCAGGATCAGCCCCAGCATTTT. It is translated as CSARRQDQPQHF.

CDR3 amino acids: CSASPTSGVGDTQYF. The CDR3 DNA reads as TGCAGTGCTAGCCCGACTAGCGGGGTAGGAGATACGCAGTATTTT. V and J are TRBV20-1 and TRBJ2-3; 11 nucleotides line up with TRBD2. V shed 3 bases, J shed 5 bases, and the junction held 7 bases outside the gene matches. Germline CDR1 is DFQATT and CDR2 is SNEGSKA (reference sequence). The CDR3 extends over 15 amino acids.